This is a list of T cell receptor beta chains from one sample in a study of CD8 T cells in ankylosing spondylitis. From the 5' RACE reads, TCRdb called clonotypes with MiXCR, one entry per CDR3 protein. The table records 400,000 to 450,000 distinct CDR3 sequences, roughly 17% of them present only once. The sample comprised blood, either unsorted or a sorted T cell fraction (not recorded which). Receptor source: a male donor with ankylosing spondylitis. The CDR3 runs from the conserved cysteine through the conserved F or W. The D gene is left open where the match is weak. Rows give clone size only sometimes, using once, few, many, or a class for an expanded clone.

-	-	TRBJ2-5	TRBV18	TGTGCCAGCTCACCACCGGAGGGTAGAGAGACCCAGTACTTC	CASSPPEGRETQYF
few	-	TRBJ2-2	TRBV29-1	TGCAGCGTCACGACGTCGGGAAACACCGGGGAGCTGTTTTTT	CSVTTSGNTGELFF
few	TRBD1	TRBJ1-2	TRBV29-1	TGCAGCGTTGCCCCGTCGACAGGGAGGTATGGCTACACCTTC	CSVAPSTGRYGYTF
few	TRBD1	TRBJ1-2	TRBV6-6	TGTGCCAGCAGTTCCCCGACAGGGGGCGGCTACACCTTC	CASSSPTGGGYTF
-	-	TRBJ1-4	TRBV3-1	TGTGCCAGCAGCCAACGAACAGGGTCGGGTGAAAAACTGTTTTTT	CASSQRTGSGEKLFF
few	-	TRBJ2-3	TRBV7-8	TGTGCCAGCAGCCTTGGGGCGGGATTCACAGATACGCAGTATTTT	CASSLGAGFTDTQYF
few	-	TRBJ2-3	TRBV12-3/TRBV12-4	TGTGCCAGCAGTTTAAAGAACGATGGAGCAGGACAAGATACGCAGTATTTT	CASSLKNDGAGQDTQYF
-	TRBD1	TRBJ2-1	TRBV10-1	TGCGCCAGCAGTTTCGGGACAGGGGTCAATGAGCAGTTCTTC	CASSFGTGVNEQFF
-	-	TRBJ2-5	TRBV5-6	TGTGCCAGCAGCCCGGGGACGCTGCTTAAAGAGACCCAGTACTTC	CASSPGTLLKETQYF
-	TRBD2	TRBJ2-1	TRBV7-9	TGTGCCAGCAGCTCGGCGGGACAAGCGGGAGTACTCAATGAGCAGTTCTTC	CASSSAGQAGVLNEQFF
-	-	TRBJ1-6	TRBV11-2	TGTGCCAGCAGCTCAACTACTTCGACAGACTATAATTCACCCCTCCACTTT	CASSSTTSTDYNSPLHF
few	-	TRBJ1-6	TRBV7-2	TGTGCCAGCACCCATGGGGCGGGGAATTCACCCCTCCACTTT	CASTHGAGNSPLHF
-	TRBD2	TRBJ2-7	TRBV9	TGTGCCAGCAGCGTAGGGGCTAGCGGGAACGAGTACGAGAAGCAGTACTTC	CASSVGASGNEYEKQYF
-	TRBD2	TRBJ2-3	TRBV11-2	TGTGCCAGCAGCTTATTGTTAGCGGGAGTGCCCAAAACAGATACGCAGTATTTT	CASSLLLAGVPKTDTQYF
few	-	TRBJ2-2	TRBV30	TGTGCCTGGAGTGGGGACATCTTCACCGGGGAGCTGTTTTTT	CAWSGDIFTGELFF
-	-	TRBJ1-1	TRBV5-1	TGCGCCAGCAGGATCGCCGCGACAGCGAACACTGAAGCTTTCTTT	CASRIAATANTEAFF
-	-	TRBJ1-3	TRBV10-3	TGTGCCATCGCACAGGGACCGTCTGGAAACACCATATATTTT	CAIAQGPSGNTIYF
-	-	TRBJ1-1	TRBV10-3	TGTGCCATCAGTAACGGGGTGAACACTGAAGCTTTCTTT	CAISNGVNTEAFF
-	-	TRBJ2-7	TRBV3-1	TGTGCCAGCAGCCAAGGGCCACAGGGCGACGAGCAGTACTTC	CASSQGPQGDEQYF
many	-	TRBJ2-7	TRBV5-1	TGCGCCAGCAGCTTGACAGGTACCTCCTACGAGCAGTACTTC	CASSLTGTSYEQYF
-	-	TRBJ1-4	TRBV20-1	TGCAGTGCCCGGGGGCAAACTAATGAAAAACTGTTTTTT	CSARGQTNEKLFF
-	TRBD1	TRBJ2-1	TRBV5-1	TGCGCCAGCAGCTCCTCCGGGACAGGACGTGAGCAGTTCTTC	CASSSSGTGREQFF
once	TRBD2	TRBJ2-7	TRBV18	TGTGCCAGCTCACCACAGCTAGCGGGAGACGAGCAGTACTTC	CASSPQLAGDEQYF
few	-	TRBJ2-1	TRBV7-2	TGTGCCAGCAGCTTAGTTGCGACCTACAATGAGCAGTTCTTC	CASSLVATYNEQFF
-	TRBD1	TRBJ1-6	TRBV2	TGTGCCAGCAGGAAGGACAGGGGTAGTTCACCCCTCCACTTT	CASRKDRGSSPLHF
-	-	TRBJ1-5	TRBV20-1	TGCAGTGCAAGCGTGGGCCAGACTCAGCCCCAGCATTTT	CSASVGQTQPQHF
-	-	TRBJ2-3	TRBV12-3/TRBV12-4	TGTGCCAGCAGTTTAGGGGGACCAAACACAGATACGCAGTATTTT	CASSLGGPNTDTQYF
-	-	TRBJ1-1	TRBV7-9	TGTGCCAGCAGCTTAGTGGGGGCGAACACTGAAGCTTTCTTT	CASSLVGANTEAFF
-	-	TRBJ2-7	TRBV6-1	TGTGCCAGTCAGGGGGGCAGTAGCGGCTACGAGCAGTACTTC	CASQGGSSGYEQYF
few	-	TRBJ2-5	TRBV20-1	TGCAGTGCCCATGAGGGGCGAAAAGAGACCCAGTACTTC	CSAHEGRKETQYF
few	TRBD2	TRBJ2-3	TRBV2	TGTGCCAGCAATGGAGGGCTAGCGGGGGGTACAGATACGCAGTATTTT	CASNGGLAGGTDTQYF
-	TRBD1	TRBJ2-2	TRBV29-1	TGCAGCGTTGTGTGGGGGACAGGGATGACCGGGGAGCTGTTTTTT	CSVVWGTGMTGELFF
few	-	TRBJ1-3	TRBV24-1	TGTGCCACCAGTGAGGGAGACACCATATATTTT	CATSEGDTIYF
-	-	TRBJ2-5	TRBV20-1	TGCACCACCGCGGCGGGGGAGACCCAGTACTTC	CTTAAGETQYF
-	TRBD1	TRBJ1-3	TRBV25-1	TGTGCCAGCAGTGAACCCCGGACAGGCCGCTCTGGAAACACCATATATTTT	CASSEPRTGRSGNTIYF
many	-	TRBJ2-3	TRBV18	TGTGCCAGCTCATACAGCCCAGCGGGCACAGATACGCAGTATTTT	CASSYSPAGTDTQYF
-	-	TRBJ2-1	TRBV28	TGTGCCAGCAGAGAATACAATGAGCAGTTCTTC	CASREYNEQFF
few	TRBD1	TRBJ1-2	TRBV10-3	TGTGCCATCAGTGAGCCCACAAGAACAGGGGGCGATTATGGCTACACCTTC	CAISEPTRTGGDYGYTF
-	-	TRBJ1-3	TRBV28	TGTGCCAGCAGAAACGGGGGGACTGGAAACACCATATATTTT	CASRNGGTGNTIYF
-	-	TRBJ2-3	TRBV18	TGTGCCAGCTCACCATCCGGGAGTCAGGATACGCAGTATTTT	CASSPSGSQDTQYF
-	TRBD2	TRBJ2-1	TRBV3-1	TGTGCCAGCAGCCGGGGGTTTCGGGGTCTAGCGGGGACGAATGAGCAGTTCTTC	CASSRGFRGLAGTNEQFF
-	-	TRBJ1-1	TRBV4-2	TGTGCCAGCAGCCAAGGGGGACTCGGACCTGAAGCTTTCTTT	CASSQGGLGPEAFF
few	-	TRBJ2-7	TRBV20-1	TGCAGTGCTAGGCGCGGGATTTTATACGAGCAGTACTTC	CSARRGILYEQYF
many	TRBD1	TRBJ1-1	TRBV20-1	TGCAGTGCTAGGGGGACAGTGAACACTGAAGCTTTCTTT	CSARGTVNTEAFF
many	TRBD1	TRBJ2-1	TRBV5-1	TGCGCCAGCAGCTTGGGTAGAGAACGGGACAGGGGTATGTATGAGCAGTTCTTC	CASSLGRERDRGMYEQFF